The source of this T cell receptor beta chain is a study of metastatic and nonmetastatic thyroid tumors. About the research overall: Repertoires from blood and tumor or nodule tissue of malignant and benign thyroid patients were compared. Study-level findings and limits: TCR beta diversity was reportedly significantly higher in malignant thyroid tumors than benign nodules, in blood and tumor.

This clone was picked up many times. Its antigen is currently unknown. Original handling: Researchers built a distant-metastasis classifier for papillary thyroid cancer that drew on CDR3 differences across clinicopathological groups. TCRdb called clones again from the PCR reads with MiXCR. The V and J calls here are based on TCRdb, not the publication. The table lists some 40,000 clones, more than 15% of them singletons. The V end was cut by 6 bases, the J end by 5 bases, with 4 bases between. This CDR3 contains 11 residues. CDR1 and CDR2 from the germline V gene are LNHDA and SQIVND (reference sequence). Treatment of any kind had been given to no patient before thyroid surgery.

This TCR derives from a female donor with papillary thyroid cancer or a benign thyroid nodule (not recorded which). Some clones in this sample may be carry-over from other donors' samples. V gene TRBV19 combines with J gene TRBJ2-2; D gene unclear. Sequencing was carried out using blood. The CDR3 loop is CASRGTGELFF. CDR3 coding DNA: TGTGCCAGTAGAGGGACCGGGGAGCTGTTTTTT.